This T cell receptor (beta chain) was recovered during a study of blood T cell repertoires in COVID-19. Assay used: immunoSEQ multiplex PCR; TCRdb lists only in-frame clones, some missing. The data contain 180,000 or so clones, approximately 83% of them singletons. The CDR3 is made up of 17 amino acids. With 0 bases clipped from V and 0 bases from J, the junction kept 7 bases outside the gene matches. The germline V gene encodes CDR1 SGHRS and CDR2 YFSETQ. This TCR was recovered from a man in his fifties or sixties with acute or convalescent COVID-19. The chain carries TRBV5-1 and TRBJ2-7, with 9 bases that match TRBD2. The sequencing sample was made of peripheral blood. This chain's CDR3 is CASSLAAGGYSSYEQYF. The CDR3 bases are TGCGCCAGCAGCTTGGCAGCGGGAGGATATAGCTCCTACGAGCAGTACTTC. Together with reference TRBV5-1 and TRBJ2-7, the CDR3 gives the full variable domain: KAGVTQTPRYLIKTRGQQVTLSCSPISGHRSVSWYQQTPGQGLQFLFEYFSETQRNKGNFPGRFSGRQFSNSRSEMNVSTLELGDSALYLCASSLAAGGYSSYEQYFGPGTRLTVT.